These 8 T cell receptor beta chains originate from one sample sequenced in a study of radiation and T cells in renal cell carcinoma. The repertoire was sequenced with immunoSEQ multiplex PCR; TCRdb's copy has only in-frame clones and lacks some. Of 130,000 to 150,000 clones in the sample, roughly 90% were seen once. Time point defined: blood 4 weeks post-SBRT, at nephrectomy. Treatment specified: 15 Gy SBRT to primary tumor, nephrectomy 4 weeks later. The material was blood, obtained from a patient whose treatment included radiotherapy and nephrectomy. These TCRs come from a woman between 50 and 59 years old with renal cell carcinoma.

The chain uses TRBV5-1 and TRBJ2-7, with 10 bases lining up with TRBD2. CDR1 is SGHRS, CDR2 YFSETQ, per germline. The CDR3 has 16 amino acids. With V trimmed by 0 bases and J by 5 bases, 8 bases remained unmatched. The DNA of the CDR3 is TGCGCCAGCAGCTTGGGGATAGCGGGAGGAGAAGACGAGCAGTACTTC. The encoded protein is CASSLGIAGGEDEQYF.

This chain uses TRBV15 with TRBJ1-1; D might be TRBD1 (6 bases). V was clipped by 5 bases and J by 11 bases, with 15 bases between them. The CDR3 loop spans 12 amino acids. The germline V gene encodes CDR1 LNHNV and CDR2 YYDKDF (reference sequence). In DNA form, the CDR3 reads TGTGCCACCAGCCGGGACATTGGAGAGGCTTTCTTT. Translating gives CATSRDIGEAFF.

The chain joins TRBV6-1 to TRBJ2-7; D may be TRBD1 (6 bases). The V gene lost 8 bases and the J gene lost 1 base, with 9 bases spanning the gap. The V gene's germline CDR1 is MNHNS and CDR2 SASEGT. The CDR3 runs 12 residues. The CDR3 region has the DNA TGTGCCAGCGGGGGCAGTTCCTACGAGCAGTACTTC. The encoded protein is CASGGSSYEQYF.

This chain connects TRBV7-8 to TRBJ1-1; possibly TRBD1 for D (5 bases). The CDR3 is 15 amino acids. Germline V lookup: CDR1 SGHVS, CDR2 FQNEAQ. V lost 5 bases and J lost 4, with 17 bases in between. The CDR3 DNA sequence: TGTGCCAGCAGCAAAGGACAAACCGTGGGCACTGAAGCTTTCTTT. Translation: CASSKGQTVGTEAFF.

The chain combines TRBV6-5 with TRBJ1-2, with TRBD1 as a possible D gene (5 bases). Per the germline V gene, CDR1 is MNHEY and CDR2 is SVGAGI. Between the trimmed V and J ends, which lost 6 bases and 5 bases, there was a span of 16 bases. CDR3 length equals 14 residues. CDR3 sequence reads: CASSKAGRVYGYTF. The CDR3, as DNA: TGTGCCAGCAGCAAAGCCGGCAGGGTTTATGGCTACACCTTC.

The chain has TRBV18 and TRBJ2-7; D gene unclear. The ends were cut back, 3 bases at V and 3 bases at J, with 15 bases in the middle. CDR1 is KGHSH and CDR2 is LQKENI in the germline V gene. This CDR3 is built from 15 residues. The CDR3 nucleotides are TGTGCCAGCTCACCCCTAAAGGCGGTGAGCTACGAGCAGTACTTC. Its translation is CASSPLKAVSYEQYF.

The rearrangement joins TRBV28 to TRBJ1-5; 7 nucleotides line up with TRBD1. The CDR3 is 16 residues long. Per germline, CDR1 MDHEN and CDR2 SYDVKM. J gave up 4 bases and V 2 bases, and 8 bases lay outside the gene matches. CDR3 nucleotide sequence: TGTGCCAGCAGTTTACTAGGGACAGAAGAGAATCAGCCCCAGCATTTT. This translates into CASSLLGTEENQPQHF.

This chain joins TRBV6-5 and TRBJ1-1; D gene unclear. CDR1 is MNHEY and CDR2 is SVGAGI in the germline V gene. The CDR3 runs to 12 residues. Between the trimmed V and J ends, which lost 8 bases and 1 base, there was a span of 8 bases. CDR3 sequence reads: CASFHGNTEAFF. In DNA, the CDR3 is TGTGCCAGCTTCCACGGGAACACTGAAGCTTTCTTT.